A single sample gave rise to the 10 T cell receptor beta chains below, sequenced in a study of T cells in Graves' hyperthyroidism and ophthalmopathy (dated by TCRdb to between 2019 and 2020). The library was generated by multiplex PCR. Sequenced using an Illumina HiSeq 2000. Amplification of TCR beta CDR3 regions was carried out from RNA transcripts. The TCR CDR3 was subjected to a first round of RT-PCR using the HTBI primer set and the Qiagen OneStep RT-PCR kit. TCRdb reworked the public reads: Q25 trimming with fastp, MiXCR clone assembly, productive beta chains retained. Identical CDR3 proteins give one entry, which carries the most common genes and DNA. Recorded for this sample are around 660,000 distinct CDR3 sequences; approximately 42% of them occurred a single time. The top ten clones comprise about 7% of the sample. Sequencing was done on a sample of peripheral blood or thyroid tissue (not recorded which). The source of these receptors is an adult man with Graves' disease, either hyperthyroidism or ophthalmopathy (not recorded which).

This clonotype has a handful of counts. The rearrangement links TRBV12-3 or TRBV12-4 to TRBJ2-5; D perhaps matches TRBD1 (6 bases). The V and J ends lost 4 bases and 4 bases respectively, with 19 bases between them. This CDR3 contains 16 residues. CDR3 nucleotide sequence: TGTGCCAGCAGTTCCTCTGTCACAGGGTCGGTAGAGACCCAGTACTTC. Protein: CASSSSVTGSVETQYF.

This clonotype turned up a few times. This chain connects TRBV7-2 to TRBJ2-7, with D possibly called TRBD1 or TRBD2 (5 bases each). Trimming shortened V by 1 base and J by 5 bases, and 15 bases separated the two germline ends. The CDR3 extends over 15 amino acids. Germline V lookup: CDR1 SGHTA, CDR2 FQGNSA. The CDR3 is CASSLGVGAGHEQYF. CDR3 coding DNA: TGTGCCAGCAGCTTAGGTGTCGGGGCTGGCCACGAGCAGTACTTC.

The V and J genes are TRBV25-1 and TRBJ1-6; TRBD1 might be the D (5 bases). There are 17 residues in the CDR3. V lost 7 bases and J lost 9, with 25 bases in between. Germline V gene lookup returns CDR1 MGHDK and CDR2 SYGVNS. The CDR3, as DNA: TGTGCCAGCAAGAGCAGCTTGGGAGGGGTAGGGCGTTCACCCCTCCACTTT. Protein product: CASKSSLGGVGRSPLHF. The full variable domain, completed using reference TRBV25-1 and TRBJ1-6, is EADIYQTPRYLVIGTGKKITLECSQTMGHDKMYWYQQDPGMELHLIHYSYGVNSTEKGDLSSESTVSRIRTEHFPLTLESARPSHTSQYLCASKSSLGGVGRSPLHFGNGTRLTVT.

This clonotype was counted once. A read error may explain this, as a much larger clone is one base away. The chain couples TRBV7-9 to TRBJ2-7; D possibly corresponds to TRBD1 (6 bases). The V end was cut by 5 bases, the J end by 0 bases, with 11 bases between. The CDR3 has 14 amino acids. In germline, CDR1 is SEHNR, CDR2 FQNEAQ (reference sequence). The CDR3 reads CASSRTDSSYEQYF. The CDR3 DNA reads TGTGCCAGCAGCCGGACGGACAGCTCCTACGAGCAGTACTTC.

Notes on this clonotype: This may come from a read error, since a much larger clone is one base off. This CDR3 is CASSARDGDSPLHF. Written as DNA, the CDR3 is TGTGCCAGCAGCGCTCGGGACGGAGATTCACCCCTCCACTTT. The chain joins TRBV9 to TRBJ1-6, with D possibly matching TRBD1 (5 bases). In germline, CDR1 is SGDLS, CDR2 YYNGEE. V lost 3 bases to trimming and J lost 8 bases, with 12 bases between them. There are 14 residues in the CDR3.

This clonotype was seen many times. This sequence joins TRBV20-1 and TRBJ2-5; D not certain. The CDR3 covers 10 residues. Germline values: CDR1 DFQATT, CDR2 SNEGSKA (reference sequence). V lost 6 bases and J 3 bases, leaving 5 bases between the germline ends. CDR3 in amino acids: CSAIEETQYF. In nucleotides, the CDR3 is TGCAGTGCGATTGAAGAGACCCAGTACTTC.

The rearrangement uses TRBV25-1 and TRBJ1-1; tentatively, D is TRBD1 (5 bases). Germline CDR1 is MGHDK and CDR2 is SYGVNS. Trimming shortened V by 4 bases and J by 6 bases, and 18 bases separated the two germline ends. The CDR3 has 15 residues. The CDR3 is CASSGLLPGYPEAFF. In DNA, the CDR3 is TGTGCCAGCAGTGGTCTCCTCCCAGGGTACCCTGAAGCTTTCTTT.

With respect to this clonotype: This may come from a read error, since a much larger clone is one base off. The V and J genes are TRBV7-2 and TRBJ2-5; 15 positions match TRBD2. CDR3 length: 17 residues. Germline loops: CDR1 SGHTA, CDR2 FQGNSA. CDR3: CAGSLGTSGRSEETQYF. The CDR3 DNA reads TGTGCCGGCAGCCTTGGGACTAGCGGGAGGTCGGAAGAGACCCAGTACTTC. Drawing the rest from reference TRBV7-2 and TRBJ2-5, the complete variable domain is GAGVSQSPSNKVTEKGKDVELRCDPISGHTALYWYRQSLGQGLEFLIYFQGNSAPDKSGLPSDRFSAERTGGSVSTLTIQRTQQEDSAVYLCAGSLGTSGRSEETQYFGPGTRLLVL.

The chain has TRBV7-9 and TRBJ1-1; unclear D gene. Trimming removed 5 bases at V and 0 bases at J, with 10 bases between. Germline CDR1 reads SEHNR; CDR2 reads FQNEAQ (reference sequence). The CDR3 runs 14 residues. The CDR3 nucleotides are TGTGCCAGCAGCCGCGGGATAATGAACACTGAAGCTTTCTTT. It is translated as CASSRGIMNTEAFF. The whole variable domain, remainder taken from reference TRBV7-9 and TRBJ1-1, is DTGVSQNPRHKITKRGQNVTFRCDPISEHNRLYWYRQTLGQGPEFLTYFQNEAQLEKSRLLSDRFSAERPKGSFSTLEIQRTEQGDSAMYLCASSRGIMNTEAFFGQGTRLTVV.

This clonotype was counted a single time. The conserved phenylalanine or tryptophan normally closing the CDR3 is absent here, so this likely arose from a read error. The V and J genes are TRBV20-1 and TRBJ2-5, with 11 bases that match TRBD2. The CDR3 covers 14 residues. J was trimmed by 2 bases and V by 3 bases; bases with no gene match: 2. Germline V gene data show CDR1 as DFQATT and CDR2 as SNEGSKA (reference sequence). The chain's CDR3 is CSARVAGGQETQYS. As DNA, the CDR3 is TGCAGTGCTAGGGTAGCGGGGGGGCAAGAGACCCAGTACTCC.